Listed below are T cell receptor beta chains from one sample, sequenced in a study of blood T cell repertoires in COVID-19. Only in-frame clones appear in the TCRdb table, and some are missing; sequencing was by immunoSEQ multiplex PCR. Of about 220,000 clones in the sample, 75% to 90% were seen once. Input material: PBMCs or T cells enriched from blood (not recorded which). These receptors originate from a woman in her late teens or twenties in a cohort exposed to, infected with or recovered from COVID-19 (not recorded which). Both conserved end residues are part of each CDR3. The order of the fields is V gene, J gene, clone size, CDR3 length, D gene, CDR3 protein, CDR3 DNA. D genes are given only for firm matches. The listing skips clone size in some rows; elsewhere it reads once, few, many or a size class.

>TRBV23-1|TRBJ1-1|NA|14|TRBD1
CASSFLTSGQGAFF
TGCGCCAGCAGTTTTTTGACTTCGGGACAGGGGGCTTTCTTT
>TRBV10-3|TRBJ1-1|NA|13|TRBD1
CATKQGQDTEAFF
TGTGCCACCAAACAGGGGCAGGACACTGAAGCTTTCTTT
>TRBV7-9|TRBJ1-1|NA|12|NA
CASSFAGTEAFF
TGTGCCAGCAGCTTCGCGGGTACTGAAGCTTTCTTT
>TRBV28|TRBJ2-3|NA|15|NA
CASSPSGGRTDTQYF
TGTGCCAGCAGTCCTTCCGGGGGGCGCACAGATACGCAGTATTTT
>TRBV3-1/TRBV3-2|TRBJ2-3|NA|14|NA
CASSTGLGTDTQYF
TGTGCCAGCAGTACAGGGCTTGGCACAGATACGCAGTATTTT
>TRBV6-5|TRBJ2-7|NA|11|NA
CASRGSYEQYF
TGTGCCAGCCGAGGGAGTTACGAGCAGTACTTC
>TRBV27|TRBJ1-4|NA|14|NA
CASSLSFTNEKLFF
TGTGCCAGCAGTTTATCGTTCACAAATGAAAAACTGTTTTTT
>TRBV11-3|TRBJ1-1|NA|14|TRBD1
CASSSDRVATEAFF
TGTGCCAGCAGCTCCGACAGGGTGGCCACTGAAGCTTTCTTT
>TRBV5-6|TRBJ2-4|once|17|NA
CASSLAYRGLAKNIQYF
TGTGCCAGCAGCTTGGCTTACAGGGGACTAGCCAAAAACATTCAGTACTTC
>TRBV24-1|TRBJ2-1|NA|17|NA
CATSDWTEYLSYNEQFF
TGTGCCACCAGTGATTGGACAGAATACCTGTCCTACAATGAGCAGTTCTTC
>TRBV3-1/TRBV3-2|TRBJ2-5|NA|16|TRBD2
CASSQGLAEGQETQYF
TGTGCCAGCAGCCAAGGCCTAGCGGAGGGACAAGAGACCCAGTACTTC
>TRBV5-5|TRBJ2-7|NA|17|TRBD2
CASSLAVTGLAGDEQYF
TGTGCCAGCAGCTTGGCCGTTACCGGACTAGCGGGAGATGAGCAGTACTTC